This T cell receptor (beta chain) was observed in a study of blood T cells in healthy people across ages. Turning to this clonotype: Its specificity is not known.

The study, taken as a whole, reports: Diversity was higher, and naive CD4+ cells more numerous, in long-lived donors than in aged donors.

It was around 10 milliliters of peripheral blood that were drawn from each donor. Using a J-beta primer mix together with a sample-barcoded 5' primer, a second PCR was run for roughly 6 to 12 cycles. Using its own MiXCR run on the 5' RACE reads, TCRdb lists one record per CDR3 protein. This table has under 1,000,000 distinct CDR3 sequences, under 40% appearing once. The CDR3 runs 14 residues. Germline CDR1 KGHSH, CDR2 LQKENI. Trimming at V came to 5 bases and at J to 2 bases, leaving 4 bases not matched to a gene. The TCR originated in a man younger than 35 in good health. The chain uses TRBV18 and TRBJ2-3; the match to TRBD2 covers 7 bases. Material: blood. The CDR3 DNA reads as TGTGCCAGCTCAAACCTAGCGGACACAGATACGCAGTATTTT. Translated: CASSNLADTDTQYF.